These 22 T cell receptor beta chains originate from one sample sequenced in a study of Graves' ophthalmopathy and Graves' hyperthyroidism (dated by TCRdb to the late 2010s). The run used an Illumina HiSeq 2000. For repertoire sequencing, TCR beta CDR3 regions were amplified from RNA transcripts. HTBI primers and the Qiagen OneStep RT-PCR kit were used in a first-round RT-PCR, which was followed by a second-round multiplex PCR, size selection and purification. TCRdb handled the public reads itself, with Q25 trimming in fastp and clone calling in MiXCR, and kept productive beta chains. CDR3 protein sequences are deduplicated, and each keeps its most common genes and DNA. This sample gives 200,000 to 250,000 distinct CDR3 sequences in total; 20% to 25% of them show up just once. The ten largest clones represent approximately 39% of the sample. Sequencing was performed on peripheral blood. These receptors originate from a woman aged 45-65 years with Graves' ophthalmopathy. Donor details come from another sample of the same person, matched by shared clones.

This clonotype was picked up many times. The chain recombines TRBV9 with TRBJ1-1; tentatively, D is TRBD1 (5 bases). Germline CDR1 SGDLS, CDR2 YYNGEE. Trimming left V 0 bases short and J 2 bases short, with 14 bases between. The CDR3 runs 16 residues. CDR3 residues: CASSVVASGGNTEAFF. The CDR3 coding sequence is TGTGCCAGCAGCGTAGTAGCGTCCGGGGGTAACACTGAAGCTTTCTTT. The whole variable domain, remainder taken from reference TRBV9 and TRBJ1-1, is DSGVTQTPKHLITATGQRVTLRCSPRSGDLSVYWYQQSLDQGLQFLIQYYNGEERAKGNILERFSAQQFPDLHSELNLSSLELGDSALYFCASSVVASGGNTEAFFGQGTRLTVV.

This clonotype was recorded at least ten times. The chain carries TRBV9 and TRBJ1-2, with 9 bases lining up with TRBD1. The CDR3 contains 15 residues. Unmatched junction bases numbered 8, after V lost 4 bases and J lost 4 bases. Per the germline V gene, CDR1 is SGDLS and CDR2 is YYNGEE. The CDR3 here is CASSQGQGVGYGYTF. DNA of the CDR3: TGTGCCAGCAGCCAGGGACAGGGAGTGGGCTATGGCTACACCTTC.

This clonotype was counted many times. CDR3 region: CATSGVGDRGYGYTF. The CDR3 bases are TGTGCCACCAGTGGAGTGGGGGACAGAGGCTATGGCTACACCTTC. V usage is TRBV24-1 and J usage is TRBJ1-2, with 7 bases aligning to TRBD1. The CDR3 runs 15 residues. V was pared by 5 bases and J by 4 bases, with 9 bases of the junction left unmatched. Germline lookup yields CDR1 KGHDR and CDR2 SFDVKD.

CDR3: CASSPNRISEQYF. The CDR3 nucleotides are TGCGCCAGCAGTCCCAACAGGATCTCCGAGCAGTACTTC. V usage is TRBV4-1 and J usage is TRBJ2-7; D may be TRBD1 (5 bases). V lost 6 bases and J 6 bases, leaving 15 bases between the germline ends. Per germline, CDR1 MGHRA and CDR2 YSYEKL. The CDR3 loop spans 13 amino acids.

Many counts were recorded for this clonotype. The rearrangement joins TRBV10-3 to TRBJ2-5; TRBD2 matches at 9 bases. This CDR3 contains 15 residues. Germline trimming cut 6 bases from V and 1 base from J; bases unmatched to any gene: 6. CDR1 and CDR2 (germline): ENHRY, SYGVKD. CDR3 in DNA: TGTGCCATCAGGGAGACTAGCGGAATCCAAGAGACCCAGTACTTC. Protein sequence: CAIRETSGIQETQYF.

This clonotype has at least ten counts. V and J are TRBV6-4 and TRBJ2-5; TRBD2 agrees at 10 bases. The CDR3 has 18 residues. Germline CDR1 and CDR2: MRHNA and SNTAGT. V lost 2 bases to trimming and J lost 4 bases; unmatched junction nucleotides: 13. The CDR3 region has the DNA TGTGCCAGCAGTGACCGGACTAGCGGATACCGGAGGGGAGAGACCCAGTACTTC. The encoded protein is CASSDRTSGYRRGETQYF.

At least ten counts were recorded for this clonotype. The CDR3 region has the DNA TGTGCCAGCAGCTCTCCCTTGGTAGCGGGAGTCCAAGAGACCCAGTACTTC. Its translation: CASSSPLVAGVQETQYF. The rearrangement links TRBV11-2 to TRBJ2-5; 9 nucleotides match TRBD2. The germline CDR1 and CDR2 sequences are SGHAT and FQNNGV. This CDR3 spans 17 amino acids. V lost 4 bases and J lost 1; bases outside the gene matches: 10.

J is TRBJ2-2 and V is TRBV10-3; 10 nucleotides line up with TRBD2. V shed 4 bases, J shed 6 bases, and the junction held 8 bases outside the gene matches. CDR1 is ENHRY, CDR2 SYGVKD, per germline. The CDR3 totals 16 residues. The CDR3 is CAISGGASGSPGELFF. The CDR3 DNA is TGTGCCATCAGTGGGGGTGCTAGCGGGAGTCCCGGGGAGCTGTTTTTT.

The CDR3 nucleotides read TGTGCCTGGAGTGGGGGCTTCGGCAATCAGCCCCAGCATTTT. It yields the protein CAWSGGFGNQPQHF. This chain uses TRBV30 with TRBJ1-5; possibly TRBD1 for D (5 bases). Germline lookup yields CDR1 GTSNPN and CDR2 SVGIG (reference sequence). V was clipped by 1 base and J by 2 bases, with 9 bases between them. This CDR3 contains 14 residues.

This clonotype was counted ten times or more. CDR3 sequence reads: CASSYSPRETQYF. The CDR3 coding sequence is TGTGCCAGCAGTTACTCCCCCCGGGAGACCCAGTACTTC. The chain employs TRBV6-5 and TRBJ2-5; D is ambiguous. The germline gives CDR1 MNHEY, CDR2 SVGAGI. There are 13 residues in the CDR3. Trimming removed 0 bases at V and 5 bases at J, with 7 bases between.

With regard to this clonotype: Just one base apart from a much larger clone, this may be a read error. V gene TRBV2 combines with J gene TRBJ2-5; 8 bases are a match to TRBD2. CDR1 is SNHLY, CDR2 FYNNEI, per germline. This CDR3 is built from 13 residues. CDR3 nucleotide sequence: TGTGCCAGCAGGGCGGGGGGCTCGAAGACCCTGTACTTC. It encodes CASRAGGSKTLYF.

This rearrangement joins TRBV5-1 to TRBJ2-7, with D perhaps matching TRBD1 or TRBD2 (5 bases each). CDR1 is SGHRS, CDR2 YFSETQ, per germline. The CDR3 has 15 residues. Trimming left V 3 bases short and J 0 bases short, with 13 bases between. The CDR3 DNA sequence: TGCGCCAGCAGCTCCGGGGCGGTCATCTCCTACGAGCAGTACTTC. Its protein product is CASSSGAVISYEQYF.

This rearrangement joins TRBV19 to TRBJ1-1; tentative D call: TRBD1 (6 bases). Looked up from germline, CDR1 is LNHDA and CDR2 is SQIVND (reference sequence). Trimming left V 7 bases short and J 0 bases short, with 15 bases between. The CDR3 runs to 15 residues. In DNA form, the CDR3 reads TGTGCCAGTACCCCCGTAACAGGGATGAACACTGAAGCTTTCTTT. As protein: CASTPVTGMNTEAFF.

The V gene is TRBV3-1, the J gene TRBJ2-7; D is undetermined. The CDR3 spans 11 residues. CDR1 and CDR2 (germline): LGHDT, YNNKEL (reference sequence). The V end was cut by 2 bases, the J end by 9 bases, with 8 bases between. The CDR3 nucleotides read TGTGCCAGCAGCCAAAGTCATGCGCAGTACTTC. This translates into CASSQSHAQYF.

This clonotype was recorded at least ten times. The chain carries TRBV24-1 and TRBJ2-4; a weak D match, TRBD1 (5 bases). CDR1 and CDR2 from the germline V gene are KGHDR and SFDVKD. The CDR3 has 14 residues. V lost 0 bases and J 6 bases, leaving 8 bases between the germline ends. In nucleotides, the CDR3 is TGTGCCACCAGTGATTTGTATCAGGGAAACATTCAGTACTTC. Encoded protein: CATSDLYQGNIQYF.

This clonotype was seen more than once but under ten times. The V gene is TRBV20-1, the J gene TRBJ1-5; possible D gene TRBD1, 5 bases. The ends were cut back, 3 bases at V and 6 bases at J, with 18 bases in the middle. Germline-derived CDR1 and CDR2 are DFQATT and SNEGSKA (reference sequence). This CDR3 is built from 15 residues. CDR3 amino acids: CSARPARQGSQPQHF. The CDR3 DNA reads as TGCAGTGCTAGGCCTGCCAGGCAGGGCAGTCAGCCCCAGCATTTT.

This clonotype was observed many times. The chain couples TRBV7-9 to TRBJ1-6; a possible D gene is TRBD1 (5 bases). The V end lost 5 bases, the J end lost 4 bases, and 9 bases lay between the germline ends. Germline-derived CDR1 and CDR2 are SEHNR and FQNEAQ (reference sequence). The CDR3 loop spans 14 amino acids. The CDR3 sequence is CASSPDTYNSPLHF. The CDR3 DNA reads TGTGCCAGCAGCCCGGACACTTATAATTCACCCCTCCACTTT.

Note on this clonotype: This may arise from a read error, as a much more abundant clone is one base away. The CDR3 carries no conserved terminal phenylalanine or tryptophan, so it likely arises from a read error. The rearrangement uses TRBV5-1 and TRBJ1-1; 8 nucleotides match TRBD1. CDR1 is SGHRS, CDR2 YFSETQ, per germline. This CDR3 is built from 14 residues. J gave up 5 bases and V 5 bases, and 8 bases lay outside the gene matches. In nucleotides, the CDR3 is TGCGCCAGCAGACTGTCCAGGGGGCAAACTGAAGCTTTCCTT. Protein: CASRLSRGQTEAFL.

The chain recombines TRBV7-8 with TRBJ1-3, with D maybe TRBD1 (5 bases). The CDR3 consists of 16 residues. V dropped 5 bases and J dropped 0 bases, with 14 bases sitting between them. From germline, CDR1 is SGHVS and CDR2 FQNEAQ. CDR3 coding DNA: TGTGCCAGCAGCCTCCAGACAGCCGGCTCTGGAAACACCATATATTTT. Protein product: CASSLQTAGSGNTIYF.

This clonotype appeared many times. J is TRBJ1-5 and V is TRBV27; D is ambiguous. The CDR3 has 16 amino acids. The germline V gene has CDR1 MNHEY and CDR2 SMNVEV (reference sequence). Trimming removed 5 bases from V and 4 bases from J, with 18 bases in between. The CDR3 coding sequence is TGTGCCAGCAGTACTCGCCTTCGGGCAGTTAATCAGCCCCAGCATTTT. It specifies CASSTRLRAVNQPQHF.

This clonotype showed up many times. V and J are TRBV7-8 and TRBJ1-2; maybe TRBD1 (5 bases). The V gene's germline CDR1 is SGHVS and CDR2 FQNEAQ. V was pared by 5 bases and J by 11 bases, with 21 bases between. CDR3 size: 14 residues. The CDR3 sequence is CASSLGFRRGLYTF. The CDR3 DNA reads as TGTGCCAGCAGCCTAGGGTTCCGGAGGGGTCTTTACACCTTC.

The V gene is TRBV7-8, the J gene TRBJ2-4, with 12 bases that match TRBD2. The CDR3 covers 16 residues. The germline gives CDR1 SGHVS, CDR2 FQNEAQ. J gave up 2 bases and V 5 bases, and 4 bases lay outside the gene matches. CDR3 amino acids: CASSPGLAGPKNIQYF. As DNA, the CDR3 is TGTGCCAGCAGCCCCGGACTAGCGGGACCCAAAAACATTCAGTACTTC.